The clone carrying this T cell receptor (beta chain) came up a few times. Its matching antigen is unknown. This specimen belongs to a study of T cell responses to AZD1222 COVID-19 vaccine. Study overall: Some second doses came at about 4 weeks and others at about 12 weeks; these were pooled. Study results and caveats: Just a handful of people given AZD1222 tested seropositive at baseline. Clonal diversity was possibly underestimated, and white British individuals and females predominated among donors. The CD4 TCRs associated with vaccination extended across spike and predominated at 160-218 and 743-854.

Generated by immunoSEQ multiplex PCR, the TCRdb table keeps only in-frame clones and is missing some. The table lists approximately 150,000 clones, 93% of them singletons. V was clipped by 4 bases and J by 2 bases; unmatched bases: 15. The CDR3 consists of 18 residues. Looked up from germline, CDR1 is SGHRS and CDR2 is YFSETQ. The V and J genes are TRBV5-1 and TRBJ1-3; 7 bases fit TRBD1. This TCR was sampled from an adult in good health. The sequences come from peripheral blood, collected on day 0 of AZD1222 vaccination. The CDR3: CASSRNILDRPAGNTIYF. CDR3 sequence (DNA): TGCGCCAGCAGCCGGAATATTTTGGACAGGCCCGCTGGAAACACCATATATTTT.